A selection of T cell receptor beta chains follows, all from one sample in a study of control samples from healthy donors and cancer patients. Profiled with immunoSEQ multiplex PCR; TCRdb holds only in-frame clones, not every one. This sample has 150,000 or so clones; around 90% occur once, and the top ten carry approximately 6%. Source material: blood. Receptors originate from a man younger than 30 in good health. The CDR3 runs from the conserved cysteine through the conserved F or W. D genes are given only for firm matches.

d_call: .
v_call: TRBV20-1
j_call: TRBJ2-5
cdr3_length: 11
cdr3_aa: CSARDTLAQYF

d_call: .
v_call: TRBV18
j_call: TRBJ2-7
cdr3_length: 13
cdr3_aa: CASSAGPLNEQYF

d_call: TRBD2
v_call: TRBV11-2
j_call: TRBJ2-1
cdr3_length: 15
cdr3_aa: CASSFSGGAYNEQFF

d_call: TRBD1
v_call: TRBV6-5
j_call: TRBJ1-2
cdr3_length: 13
cdr3_aa: CASTSGGRVDYTF

d_call: TRBD2
v_call: TRBV7-9
j_call: TRBJ2-1
cdr3_length: 17
cdr3_aa: CASSLYGSGGAYNEQFF

d_call: TRBD1
v_call: TRBV7-9
j_call: TRBJ1-2
cdr3_length: 14
cdr3_aa: CASSSWQGANGYTF

d_call: TRBD1
v_call: TRBV6-6
j_call: TRBJ1-4
cdr3_length: 14
cdr3_aa: CASTRQGAQEKLFF

d_call: TRBD1
v_call: TRBV4-1
j_call: TRBJ1-2
cdr3_length: 14
cdr3_aa: CASTQDRGAYGYTF

d_call: .
v_call: TRBV15
j_call: TRBJ1-5
cdr3_length: 14
cdr3_aa: CATSDRDTYQPQHF

d_call: TRBD1
v_call: TRBV13
j_call: TRBJ2-7
cdr3_length: 14
cdr3_aa: CASSLVRGPYEQYF

d_call: .
v_call: TRBV4-2
j_call: TRBJ2-7
cdr3_length: 12
cdr3_aa: CASSHRGDEQYF